The rows below give T cell receptor beta chains drawn from one sample of a study of cytomegalovirus exposure and HLA in healthy donors. The method was immunoSEQ multiplex PCR; TCRdb's version includes in-frame clones alone and lacks a portion of them. The sample has 100,000 to 150,000 clones, around 74% seen once. Sample: PBMCs. The receptors originated from a man aged 40-55 years in good health and CMV-seropositive. CDR3s include the opening cysteine and the closing phenylalanine or tryptophan. D genes are given only for firm matches. Some rows have no size entry. The others give once, few or many, or a class for an expanded clone.

>TRBV7-6|14|NA|NA|TRBJ2-5
CASSRSGEGETQYF
TGTGCCAGCAGCCGCTCAGGGGAAGGGGAGACCCAGTACTTC
>TRBV7-8|16|NA|TRBD1|TRBJ1-2
CASRHQPGQSEYGYTF
TGTGCCAGCAGACACCAACCGGGACAGTCAGAATATGGCTACACCTTC
>TRBV25-1|14|NA|TRBD1|TRBJ1-4
CASSELRGQAKLFF
TGTGCCAGCAGTGAGCTACGTGGACAGGCAAAACTGTTTTTT
>TRBV2|15|NA|TRBD2|TRBJ2-3
CASRGGLDGTDTQYF
TGTGCCAGCAGGGGGGGACTAGACGGCACAGATACGCAGTATTTT
>TRBV9|14|NA|NA|TRBJ2-7
CASSETGKAYEQYF
TGTGCCAGCAGCGAAACAGGGAAGGCCTACGAGCAGTACTTC
>TRBV30|19|NA|TRBD1|TRBJ1-2
CAWRGAAGDRGGNGYGYTF
TGTGCCTGGAGGGGGGCCGCCGGGGACAGGGGAGGGAACGGCTATGGCTACACCTTC
>TRBV29-1|11|NA|NA|TRBJ2-5
CSVVGGETQYF
TGCAGCGTTGTTGGCGGGGAGACCCAGTACTTC
>TRBV28|14|NA|NA|TRBJ1-3
CASSLRGFGNTIYF
TGTGCCAGCAGTTTAAGGGGATTTGGAAACACCATATATTTT
>TRBV5-1|14|once|NA|TRBJ2-1
CASSLGGSYNEQFF
TGCGCCAGCAGCTTAGGGGGCTCCTACAATGAGCAGTTCTTC
>TRBV7-9|16|NA|NA|TRBJ2-1
CASSFDGGGGHDEQFF
TGTGCCAGCAGTTTTGACGGGGGCGGGGGACACGATGAGCAGTTCTTC
>TRBV7-9|14|NA|TRBD1|TRBJ2-2
CASSSGQDTGELFF
TGTGCCAGCAGCTCGGGACAGGACACCGGGGAGCTGTTTTTT
>TRBV5-1|14|NA|NA|TRBJ1-2
CASTLTGPRDGYTF
TGCGCCAGCACCCTGACAGGACCGAGGGATGGCTACACCTTC
>TRBV14|13|NA|TRBD1|TRBJ1-2
CASSLQGVGGYTF
TGTGCCAGCAGCCTACAGGGGGTAGGTGGCTACACCTTC
>TRBV15|15|NA|NA|TRBJ1-1
CATSRDRGSSPLAFF
TGTGCCACCAGCAGAGATCGGGGGTCCTCTCCTTTGGCTTTCTTT
>TRBV7-2|15|few|NA|TRBJ1-3
CASSSYQGYGNTIYF
TGTGCCAGCAGCTCCTACCAGGGATATGGAAACACCATATATTTT
>TRBV25-1|14|NA|TRBD1|TRBJ2-2
CASKGQGAPGELFF
TGTGCCAGCAAGGGACAGGGAGCACCCGGGGAGCTGTTTTTT
>TRBV7-9|18|once|NA|TRBJ2-2
CASSPDGGPVARTGELFF
TGTGCCAGCAGCCCAGACGGGGGGCCGGTTGCGCGGACCGGGGAGCTGTTTTTT
>TRBV2|13|NA|NA|TRBJ1-5
CATRGSLNQPQHF
TGTGCCACCCGGGGGTCCCTAAATCAGCCCCAGCATTTT
>TRBV5-1|17|NA|TRBD2|TRBJ2-3
CASSPWTSGGLTDTQYF
TGCGCCAGCAGCCCATGGACTAGCGGGGGGCTCACAGATACGCAGTATTTT
>TRBV18|16|NA|TRBD1|TRBJ2-1
CASSPREGGRYNEQFF
TGTGCCAGCTCACCGAGGGAAGGGGGCCGATACAATGAGCAGTTCTTC
>TRBV27|16|NA|NA|TRBJ2-7
CASSLSEGVGTYEQYF
TGTGCCAGCAGTTTATCGGAGGGAGTGGGAACCTACGAGCAGTACTTC
>TRBV7-2|15|NA|TRBD2|TRBJ2-1
CASSLVPSGGDEQFF
TGTGCCAGCAGCTTAGTTCCTAGCGGGGGCGATGAGCAGTTCTTC
>TRBV7-7|18|few|NA|TRBJ2-5
CASSLGHSGGGRQETQYF
TGTGCCAGCAGCTTAGGTCATAGCGGCGGGGGCCGCCAAGAGACCCAGTACTTC
>TRBV5-4|17|NA|TRBD2|TRBJ2-1
CASRPGLAALSYNEQFF
TGTGCCAGCAGACCGGGACTAGCGGCACTCTCCTACAATGAGCAGTTCTTC
>TRBV7-6|14|NA|NA|TRBJ1-2
CASSLGPRNYGYTF
TGTGCCAGCAGCTTGGGGCCACGGAACTATGGCTACACCTTC
>TRBV4-1|14|NA|TRBD1|TRBJ1-4
CASSWGTANEKLFF
TGCGCCAGCAGCTGGGGGACAGCAAATGAAAAACTGTTTTTT
>TRBV30|16|NA|NA|TRBJ1-2
CAWSVIVGGQPGGYTF
TGTGCCTGGAGTGTAATCGTGGGTGGACAGCCGGGAGGCTACACCTTC
>TRBV4-1|16|once|NA|TRBJ2-2
CASSLRDLVNTGELFF
TGCGCCAGCAGCCTCAGGGATTTGGTGAACACCGGGGAGCTGTTTTTT
>TRBV19|14|NA|TRBD1|TRBJ1-1
CASSPDRTGTEAFF
TGTGCCAGTAGTCCCGACCGGACAGGGACTGAAGCTTTCTTT
>TRBV28|15|few|NA|TRBJ1-4
CASTLGPAFGEKLFF
TGTGCCAGCACCCTTGGGCCCGCCTTTGGGGAAAAACTGTTTTTT